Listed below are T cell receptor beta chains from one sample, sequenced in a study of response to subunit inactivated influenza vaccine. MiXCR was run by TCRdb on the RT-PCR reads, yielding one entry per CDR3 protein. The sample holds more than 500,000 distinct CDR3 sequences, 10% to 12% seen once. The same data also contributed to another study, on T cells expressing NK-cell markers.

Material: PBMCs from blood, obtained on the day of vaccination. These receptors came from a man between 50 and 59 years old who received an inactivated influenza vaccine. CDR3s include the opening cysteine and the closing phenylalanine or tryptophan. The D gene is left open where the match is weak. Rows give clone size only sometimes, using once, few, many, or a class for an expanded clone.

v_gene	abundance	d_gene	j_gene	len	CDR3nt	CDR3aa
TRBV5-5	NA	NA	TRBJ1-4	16	TGTGCCAGCAGCTTAGGACCTATTGGGGGTAATGAAAAACTGTTTTTT	CASSLGPIGGNEKLFF
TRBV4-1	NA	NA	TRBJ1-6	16	TGCGCCAGCAGCCAAGACTGGCAGGTAGCTAATTCACCCCTCCACTTT	CASSQDWQVANSPLHF
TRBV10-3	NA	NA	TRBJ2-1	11	TGTGCCATCAGCCTAGACCATGAGCAGTTCTTC	CAISLDHEQFF
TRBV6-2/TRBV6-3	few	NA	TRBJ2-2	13	TGTGCCAGCAGTTCACAGGGCCCCGGGGAGCTGTTTTTT	CASSSQGPGELFF
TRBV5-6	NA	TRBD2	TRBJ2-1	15	TGTGCCAGCAGCGGACTAGCGAGCTCCTACAATGAGCAGTTCTTC	CASSGLASSYNEQFF
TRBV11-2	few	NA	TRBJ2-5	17	TGTGCCAGCAGGGATACTTCTCAGGGAGTTGGGCAAGAGACCCAGTACTTC	CASRDTSQGVGQETQYF
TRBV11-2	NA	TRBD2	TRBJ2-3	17	TGTGCCAGCAGCTTCACCGGAGCGGGGGCCATGACCTATACGCAGTATTTT	CASSFTGAGAMTYTQYF
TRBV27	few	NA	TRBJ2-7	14	TGTGCCAGCAGCCCCCATCCTATAACCTACGAGCAGTACTTC	CASSPHPITYEQYF
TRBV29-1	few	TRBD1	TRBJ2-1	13	TGCAGCGTTGAAGAGACGCCGCGACAGGGTCGGATCTTC	CSVEETPRQGRIF
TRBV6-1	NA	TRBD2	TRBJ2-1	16	TGTGCCAGCAGCCATCCCCGGACTAGCGGCTACAATGAGCAGTTCTTC	CASSHPRTSGYNEQFF
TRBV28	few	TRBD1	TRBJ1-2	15	TGTGCCAGCAGTACGCCCGACAGGGTTTACTATGGCTACACCTTC	CASSTPDRVYYGYTF
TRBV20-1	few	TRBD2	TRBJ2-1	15	TGCAGTGCTAGACCTCCACTAGCGGGTTACAATGAGCAGTTCTTC	CSARPPLAGYNEQFF
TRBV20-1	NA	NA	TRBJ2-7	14	TGCAGTGCTAGTCGTCGCCGCTTCTCCTACGAGCAGTACTTC	CSASRRRFSYEQYF
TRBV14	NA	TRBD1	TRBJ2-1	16	TGTGCCAGCAGCCACACGGGACAGGGAAACTACAATGAGCAGTTCTTC	CASSHTGQGNYNEQFF
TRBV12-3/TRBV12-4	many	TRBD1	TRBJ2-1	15	TGTGCCAGCAGTTTAACAGGGGTTGTAACCAATGAGCAGTTCTTC	CASSLTGVVTNEQFF
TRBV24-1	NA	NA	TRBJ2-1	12	TGTGCCACCAGTTCCAGGAACAATGAGCAGTTCTTC	CATSSRNNEQFF
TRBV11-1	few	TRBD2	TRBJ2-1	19	TGTGCCAGCAGCTTAGCGGTCGGGCTAGCGGGATTTTCCTACAATGAGCAGTTCTTC	CASSLAVGLAGFSYNEQFF
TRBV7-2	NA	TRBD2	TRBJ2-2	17	TGTGCCAGCAGCTTAGTGCGGCTAGCGGGAACCGCCGGGGAGCTGTTTTTT	CASSLVRLAGTAGELFF
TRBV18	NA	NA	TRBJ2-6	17	TGTGCCAGCTCTAACAGGCTCCCTATCTCTGGGGCCAACGTCCTGACTTTC	CASSNRLPISGANVLTF
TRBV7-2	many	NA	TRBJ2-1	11	TGTGCCAGCAGCCAGACAGCCGAGCAGTTCTTC	CASSQTAEQFF
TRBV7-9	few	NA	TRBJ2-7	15	TGTGCCAGCAGCCCCCAACGGCTCCTCACAACCGAGCAGTACTTC	CASSPQRLLTTEQYF
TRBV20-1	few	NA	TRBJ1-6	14	TGCAGTGCTAGCACAACGGCGGATAATTCACCCCTCCACTTT	CSASTTADNSPLHF
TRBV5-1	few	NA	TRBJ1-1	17	TGCGCCAGCAGCTTGGCCCAGGGTCCCGGGCTGAACACTGAAGCTTTCTTT	CASSLAQGPGLNTEAFF
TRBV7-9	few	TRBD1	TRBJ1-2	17	TGTGCCAGCAGCTTACGCCTTTTGACAGGGGACGGCTATGGCTACACCTTC	CASSLRLLTGDGYGYTF
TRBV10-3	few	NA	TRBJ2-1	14	TGTGCCATCACTCCGGGACTCCTCTCCAATGAGCAGTTCTTC	CAITPGLLSNEQFF
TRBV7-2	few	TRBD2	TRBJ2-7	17	TGTGCCAGCAGCAACGGGCTACTAGCGGGAGGGTATAACAAGCAGTACTTC	CASSNGLLAGGYNKQYF
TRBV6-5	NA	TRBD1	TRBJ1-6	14	TGTGCCAGCAGTTACGTGACAGGGGGCTCACCCCTCCACTTT	CASSYVTGGSPLHF
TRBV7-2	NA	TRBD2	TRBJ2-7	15	TGTGCCATCAGCCCAGCTAGCGGAGACAACTACGAGCAGTACTTC	CAISPASGDNYEQYF
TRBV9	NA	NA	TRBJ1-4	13	TGTGCCAGCAGCGTCGGTCCAGGGGAAAAACTGTTTTTT	CASSVGPGEKLFF
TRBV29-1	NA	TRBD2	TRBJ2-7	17	TGCAGCGTTGTCATTACTAGCGGGAGACCCGCGGCCTACGAGCAGTACTTC	CSVVITSGRPAAYEQYF
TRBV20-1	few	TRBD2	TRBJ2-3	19	TGCAGTGCTAGGGTGTCTAGCGGGGGGGTAGGTCGGGGAACAGATACGCAGTATTTT	CSARVSSGGVGRGTDTQYF
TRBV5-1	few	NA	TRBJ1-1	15	TGCGCCAGCAGCTTGCTCACCGGCGCAGGGTATGAAGCTTTCTTT	CASSLLTGAGYEAFF
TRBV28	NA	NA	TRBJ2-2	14	TGTGCCGTAGGGTCAGGGGTTCGCACCGGGGAGCTGTTTTTT	CAVGSGVRTGELFF
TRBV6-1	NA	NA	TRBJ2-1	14	TGTGCCAGCACTAATAGGGGGACAAAGAATGAGCAGTTCTTC	CASTNRGTKNEQFF
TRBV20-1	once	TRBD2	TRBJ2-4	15	TGCAGTGCTAGAGAGCCGGGACTAGTGAGGAACATTCAGTACTTC	CSAREPGLVRNIQYF
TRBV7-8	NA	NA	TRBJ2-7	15	TGTGCCAGCAGCTCCGAACATAGGGGTTTCGACGAGCAGTACTTC	CASSSEHRGFDEQYF
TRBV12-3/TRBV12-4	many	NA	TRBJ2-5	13	TGTGCCAGCAGTTTCTCGGGGAAAGAGACCCAGTACTTC	CASSFSGKETQYF
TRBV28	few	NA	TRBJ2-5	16	TGTGCCAGCAGTTTATGGTGGGGAGAGGATGGGGAGACCCAGTACTTC	CASSLWWGEDGETQYF
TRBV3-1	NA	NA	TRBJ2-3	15	TGTGCCAGCAGCCCCGGCGGGGGCAGGTCAGATACGCAGTATTTT	CASSPGGGRSDTQYF
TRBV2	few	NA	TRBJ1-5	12	TGTGCCAGCGGTGAGGGAAATCAGCCCCAGCATTTT	CASGEGNQPQHF
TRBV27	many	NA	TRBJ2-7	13	TGTGCCAGCGGAATGGGGCTCCCCTACGAGCAGTACTTC	CASGMGLPYEQYF
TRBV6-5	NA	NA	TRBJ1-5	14	TGTGCCAGCAGTTACTCGGGGGGCATTCAGCCCCAGCATTTT	CASSYSGGIQPQHF
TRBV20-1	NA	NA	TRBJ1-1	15	TGCAGTGCTAGGTTGTCGGGGACACTGAACACTGAAGCTTTCTTT	CSARLSGTLNTEAFF
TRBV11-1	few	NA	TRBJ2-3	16	TGTGCCAGCAGCTTACCGCAACTAGCAGTTCCAGATACGCAGTATTTT	CASSLPQLAVPDTQYF
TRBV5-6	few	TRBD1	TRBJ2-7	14	TGTGCCAGCAGCTTGGACTCCAGGGGGCTCGAGCAGTACTTC	CASSLDSRGLEQYF
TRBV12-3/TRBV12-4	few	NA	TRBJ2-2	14	TGTGCCAGCAGTTTCGAGGGTGCCGCCGGGGAGCTGTTTTTT	CASSFEGAAGELFF
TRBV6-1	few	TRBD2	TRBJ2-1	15	TGTGCCAGCAGTCAACTAGCGGCCTCCTACAATGAGCAGTTCTTC	CASSQLAASYNEQFF
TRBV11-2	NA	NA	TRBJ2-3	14	TGTGCCAGCAGGCCCCGGGAACGCACAGATACGCAGTATTTT	CASRPRERTDTQYF
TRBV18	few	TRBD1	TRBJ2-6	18	TGTGCCAGCTCACTAAGGACAGGGGGAAGCTCTGGGGCCAACGTCCTGACTTTC	CASSLRTGGSSGANVLTF
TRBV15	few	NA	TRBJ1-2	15	TGTGCCACCAGCAGAGATAGCGCAGGGGTTTATGGCTACACCTTC	CATSRDSAGVYGYTF
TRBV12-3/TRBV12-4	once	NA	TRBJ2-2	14	TGTGCCAGCAGTCCAAGCGGGTGGTCCGGGGAGCTGTTTTTT	CASSPSGWSGELFF
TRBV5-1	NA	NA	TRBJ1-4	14	TGCGCCAGCAGCCCAGGGGCAGGGGATGAAAAACTGTTTTTT	CASSPGAGDEKLFF
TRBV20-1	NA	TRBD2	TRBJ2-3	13	TGCAGTGAGACTAGCGGGGGAATAGATACGCAGTATTTT	CSETSGGIDTQYF
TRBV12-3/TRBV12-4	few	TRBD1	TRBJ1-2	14	TGTGCCAGCAGTTCCTGGTCAGGGGGCGACGGCTACACCTTC	CASSSWSGGDGYTF
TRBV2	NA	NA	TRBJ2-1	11	TGTGCCAGCCGGGCGGCCAATGAGCAGTTCTTC	CASRAANEQFF
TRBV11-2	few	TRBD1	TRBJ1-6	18	TGTGCCAGCAGCCACCGGGACAGGGGCCTCTCCTATAATTCACCCCTCCACTTT	CASSHRDRGLSYNSPLHF
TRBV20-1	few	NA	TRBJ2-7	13	TGCAGTGCTAGAGATTTAGCGGCCTACGAGCAGTACTTC	CSARDLAAYEQYF
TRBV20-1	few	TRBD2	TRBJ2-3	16	TGCAGTGCTAGAGGATCTAGCGGGAGGGGCACAGATACGCAGTATTTT	CSARGSSGRGTDTQYF
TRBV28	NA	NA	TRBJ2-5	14	TGTGCCAGCAGTGCGGGCTGGCGGCAAGAGACCCAGTACTTC	CASSAGWRQETQYF